This T cell receptor (beta chain) is drawn from a study of blood T cell repertoires in COVID-19 (dated by TCRdb to the early 2020s). Study-level background: The collaborator samples originated in the United States, Italy and Spain and spanned the acute and convalescent phases of COVID-19. The material from the prospective study consisted of cDNA or gDNA derived from T cells, B-cell-depleted T cells, or PBMCs. The dataset comprised deeply sampled blood TCRbeta repertoires from subjects exposed to, actively infected with, or recovered from COVID-19. The repertoires were released in a freely available public database intended as a resource for research on the immune response to SARS-CoV-2. The samples were drawn from the first 160 participants of the ongoing ImmuneRACE study and from 1,254 subjects provided by 6 global collaborators. Sample metadata almost always included a de-identified subject ID, COVID-19 status, age in years and sex. Where HLA class I and class II types were available, the types were taken from metadata supplied by the sample provider, not from assay-based typing.

With regard to this clone: The antigen it binds to is not known. There are no base qualities to consult, and no much larger clone falls within one base.

The CDR1 and CDR2 encoded by the germline V gene are MGHRA and YSYEKL. From cysteine to phenylalanine, the CDR3 is 14 amino acids long. CDR3 DNA only is kept here, 42 bases in frame from base 1. The V end gives up 1 base and the J end 6 bases, leaving 5 bases in the junction not matched to a gene. TCRbeta CDR3 regions were amplified from genomic DNA by means of the immunoSEQ Assay, a bias-controlled multiplex PCR. Under the source paper's analysis protocol: The number of nucleated cells in each sample was estimated from the amplification of reference gene primers within the assay. To quantify the absolute abundance of each unique TCRbeta CDR3 rearrangement, sequence reads were collapsed and filtered. For each sample, productive Simpson clonality was calculated by taking the square root of Simpson's diversity index across productive rearrangements. Not all clones reach the TCRdb copy of this immuneACCESS table, which keeps in-frame sequences only. Checked studies attribute under half of the gap to unresolved V genes and leave the rest unexplained. V, J and clone size reflect that table, while D and trimming were determined from the DNA. The table for this sample lists 110,000 to 150,000 clones; just under 85% of them were counted only once. Of the sample, around 3% is held by the ten largest clones.

The paper's findings and limits, for the study overall: Clinical and demographic metadata were provided uncurated, with the amount varying by source and participant.

Whole blood was collected in K2EDTA tubes by collaborating institutions according to the institutions' own protocols. Collaborator samples were shipped for TCRbeta analysis as frozen whole blood, isolated PBMCs, or DNA extracted from either sample type. The sequenced sample consisted of peripheral blood. The chain is assembled from TRBV4-1 and TRBJ2-7; 8 bases in the middle match TRBD1. The source is an elderly woman with acute or convalescent COVID-19. The bases are TGCGCCAGCAGCCAAGGGACAGGGCGGTTCGAGCAGTACTTC. It translates to CASSQGTGRFEQYF.